Listed here are 17 T cell receptor beta chains from one sample, sequenced in a study of cytomegalovirus exposure and HLA in healthy donors. With 60 Vbeta and 13 Jbeta primers, the PCR was carried out. Generated by immunoSEQ multiplex PCR, the TCRdb table keeps only in-frame clones and is missing some. Of tens of thousands of clones listed, around 80% are singletons. What was sequenced was PBMCs. These receptors were obtained from a man in his forties or fifties in good health and CMV-seronegative.

As concerns this clone: An end of the junction does not agree with germline; a read error may underlie this. This rearrangement joins TRBV7-9 to TRBJ2-7, with TRBD2 matching 8 bases. The germline V gene has CDR1 SEHNR and CDR2 FQNEAQ (reference sequence). This CDR3 comprises 14 residues. The CDR3 sequence: CSSSWGTSSYEQYF. In DNA form, the CDR3 reads TGTTCCAGCAGCTGGGGGACTAGTAGCTACGAGCAGTACTTC.

This CDR3 is CASCQEPLRSSYEQYF. In DNA form, the CDR3 reads TGTGCCAGCTGTCAAGAACCCCTCCGGTCGTCCTACGAGCAGTACTTC. This chain joins TRBV2 and TRBJ2-7; D not resolved. CDR1 is SNHLY and CDR2 is FYNNEI in the germline V gene. Trimming pared 8 bases from V and 1 base from J, leaving 21 bases between. This CDR3 is 16 amino acids long.

The chain couples TRBV5-5 to TRBJ1-2, with a weak D call TRBD1 (6 bases). V was shortened by 0 bases and J by 4 bases, with 13 bases between the two germline ends. Germline V gene data show CDR1 as SGHKS and CDR2 as YYEKEE (reference sequence). The CDR3 length is 15 residues. CDR3 sequence: CASSLGQGQIYGYTF. In DNA form, the CDR3 reads TGTGCCAGCAGCTTGGGTCAAGGACAGATCTATGGCTACACCTTC.

The rearrangement joins TRBV27 to TRBJ1-2; 11 bases match TRBD1. The CDR3 runs 15 residues. Germline V lookup: CDR1 MNHEY, CDR2 SMNVEV (reference sequence). Trimming removed 2 bases from V and 2 bases from J; junction bases left unmatched: 1. In DNA form, the CDR3 reads TGTGCCAGCAGTTTAGGGACAGGGGGGAACTATGGCTACACCTTC. Its translation is CASSLGTGGNYGYTF.

The J gene is TRBJ2-5, the V gene TRBV25-1; 11 nucleotides match TRBD1. With 5 bases clipped from V and 5 bases from J, the junction kept 10 bases outside the gene matches. Germline V CDR1 and CDR2: MGHDK, SYGVNS. This CDR3 is built from 16 residues. The CDR3 DNA reads as TGTGCCAGCAGTAAGACTCCGGGACAGGGGGATGAGACCCAGTACTTC. It codes for CASSKTPGQGDETQYF.

This chain links TRBV11-2 with TRBJ2-2; D is possibly TRBD1 (6 bases). V dropped 8 bases and J dropped 3 bases, with 10 bases sitting between them. Germline CDR1 is SGHAT and CDR2 is FQNNGV. This CDR3 contains 13 residues. This CDR3 reads CASSRTDTGELFF. The CDR3 DNA reads as TGTGCCAGCTCCAGGACAGACACCGGGGAGCTGTTTTTT.

This clone was counted only a few times. V and J are TRBV6-5 and TRBJ2-3; D is possibly TRBD2 (5 bases). This CDR3 comprises 13 residues. Trimming cost V 6 bases and J 6 bases, with 13 bases left between them. CDR1 and CDR2 (germline): MNHEY, SVGAGI. The CDR3 DNA sequence: TGTGCCAGCAGAATCAGAAGAGGGGATACGCAGTATTTT. Residues: CASRIRRGDTQYF.

The chain has TRBV5-1 and TRBJ2-2, with D possibly matching TRBD1 (6 bases). This CDR3 is 16 amino acids long. Trimming took off 4 bases at V and 0 bases at J, with 13 bases between the two ends. CDR1 SGHRS and CDR2 YFSETQ come from the germline V gene. CDR3 sequence (DNA): TGCGCCAGCAGCAGGGACACAAACACGAACACCGGGGAGCTGTTTTTT. Translation gives CASSRDTNTNTGELFF. Based on the CDR3 plus reference TRBV5-1 and TRBJ2-2, the full variable domain is KAGVTQTPRYLIKTRGQQVTLSCSPISGHRSVSWYQQTPGQGLQFLFEYFSETQRNKGNFPGRFSGRQFSNSRSEMNVSTLELGDSALYLCASSRDTNTNTGELFFGEGSRLTVL.

The chain combines TRBV29-1 with TRBJ2-7; D ambiguous. The V and J ends lost 0 bases and 6 bases respectively, with 12 bases between them. The CDR3 has 13 residues. The germline V gene has CDR1 SQVTM and CDR2 ANQGSEA. Written as DNA, the CDR3 is TGCAGCGTTGAAGAGTCCACCGCCGGCGAGCAGTACTTC. Amino acid sequence: CSVEESTAGEQYF.

V and J are TRBV21-1 and TRBJ2-7; the D segment call TRBD1 is taken from the table without a DNA check. TRBV21-1 corresponds to a pseudogene. CDR3 size: 14 residues. This chain's CDR3 is CASSNYRGRYEQYF. For the CDR3, the DNA is TGTGCCAGCAGCAACTACAGGGGGCGTTACGAGCAGTACTTC.

J is TRBJ2-1 and V is TRBV6-5, with unresolved D. Germline V gene sequence: CDR1 MNHEY, CDR2 SVGAGI. V was clipped by 5 bases and J by 0 bases, with 11 bases between them. There are 15 residues in the CDR3. The CDR3 protein is CASSPDLSSYNEQFF. The CDR3 DNA follows: TGTGCCAGCAGTCCCGACTTGAGCTCCTACAATGAGCAGTTCTTC.

The rearrangement uses TRBV7-2 and TRBJ2-3; tentatively, D is TRBD1 (5 bases). CDR1 and CDR2 (germline): SGHTA, FQGNSA. Trimming pared 5 bases from V and 3 bases from J, leaving 15 bases between. CDR3 length: 15 amino acids. CDR3 bases: TGTGCCAGCAGCCCCTGGAAGGGGAAAACAGATACGCAGTATTTT. Protein product: CASSPWKGKTDTQYF.

This chain connects TRBV4-1 to TRBJ1-2; TRBD1 matches at 8 bases. The germline V gene has CDR1 MGHRA and CDR2 YSYEKL. This CDR3 has 16 residues. V gave up 5 bases and J gave up 8 bases; unmatched junction bases: 16. The CDR3 reads CASSAPGTGLRDGYTF. DNA for the CDR3: TGCGCCAGCAGCGCCCCCGGGACAGGTTTGAGGGACGGCTACACCTTC.

The V gene is TRBV29-1, the J gene TRBJ2-1; 10 bases fit TRBD1. There are 17 residues in the CDR3. Germline assignment: CDR1 SQVTM and CDR2 ANQGSEA. V trimming: 6 bases; J trimming: 1 base; junction bases outside the gene matches: 12. The CDR3 DNA is TGCAGCGTGGTCGGGACAGGGGCTTCAAAATCCTACAATGAGCAGTTCTTC. This translates into CSVVGTGASKSYNEQFF.

V is TRBV6-1 and J is TRBJ1-1; 8 nucleotides align to TRBD1. CDR1 is MNHNS and CDR2 is SASEGT in the germline V gene. Trimming took 10 bases from V and 4 from J; bases not matched to a gene: 11. The CDR3 has 14 residues. The CDR3 DNA reads TGTGCCACCCGGACAGGGTTGGCGATCACTGAAGCTTTCTTT. It yields the protein CATRTGLAITEAFF.

The genes are TRBV11-2 and TRBJ2-7, with D hard to call. V lost 0 bases and J 7 bases, leaving 13 bases between the germline ends. CDR3 length: 14 residues. Germline CDR1 and CDR2: SGHAT and FQNNGV. The CDR3 loop reads CASSLESRSGEQYF. CDR3 sequence (DNA): TGTGCCAGCAGCTTAGAGTCCCGTTCCGGGGAGCAGTACTTC. Filled out from reference TRBV11-2 and TRBJ2-7, the complete variable domain reads EAGVAQSPRYKIIEKRQSVAFWCNPISGHATLYWYQQILGQGPKLLIQFQNNGVVDDSQLPKDRFSAERLKGVDSTLKIQPAKLEDSAVYLCASSLESRSGEQYFGPGTRLTVT.

This clone was found once. The chain recombines TRBV2 with TRBJ1-6; no clear D gene. The V end lost 6 bases, the J end lost 0 bases, and 9 bases lay between the germline ends. The CDR3 extends over 15 amino acids. The germline V gene encodes CDR1 SNHLY and CDR2 FYNNEI. For the CDR3, the DNA is TGTGCCAGCAGAGAGACTAGCTCCTATAATTCACCCCTCCACTTT. Protein: CASRETSSYNSPLHF. The whole variable domain, remainder taken from reference TRBV2 and TRBJ1-6, is EPEVTQTPSHQVTQMGQEVILRCVPISNHLYFYWYRQILGQKVEFLVSFYNNEISEKSEIFDDQFSVERPDGSNFTLKIRSTKLEDSAMYFCASRETSSYNSPLHFGNGTRLTVT.